A selection of T cell receptor beta chains follows, all from one sample in a study of cytomegalovirus exposure and HLA in healthy donors. Clones were sequenced by immunoSEQ multiplex PCR, and TCRdb holds only the in-frame ones, with some missing. Seen here are more than 90,000 clones, about 81% observed once, and the top ten hold 4.1%. What was sequenced was PBMCs. These receptors all stem from a woman aged 40-49 years in good health and CMV-seropositive. The CDR3 runs from the conserved cysteine through the conserved F or W. A D gene is named only where the DNA matches it firmly. Some rows have no size entry. The others give once, few or many, or a class for an expanded clone.

d_gene	len	v_gene	j_gene	abundance	CDR3aa	CDR3nt
TRBD1	15	TRBV28	TRBJ1-2	-	CASKRPGTGGQGYTF	TGTGCCAGTAAACGTCCCGGGACAGGGGGCCAGGGCTACACCTTC
TRBD2	16	TRBV7-3	TRBJ2-1	-	CASSAGLAGGPIEQFF	TGTGCCAGCAGCGCGGGACTAGCGGGAGGGCCGATTGAGCAGTTCTTC
-	15	TRBV27	TRBJ1-2	-	CASSLWRGESYGYTF	TGTGCCAGCAGTTTATGGCGGGGGGAAAGCTATGGCTACACCTTC
-	16	TRBV4-1	TRBJ2-2	medium-sized	CASSQEPGALTGELFF	TGCGCCAGCAGCCAAGAACCGGGAGCCCTCACCGGGGAGCTGTTTTTT
TRBD1	15	TRBV4-1	TRBJ2-3	-	CASSQLDRDADTQYF	TGCGCCAGCAGCCAATTGGACAGGGACGCAGATACGCAGTATTTT
-	16	TRBV11-2	TRBJ2-2	-	CASSLVGRVDTGELFF	TGTGCCAGCAGCTTGGTCGGGAGAGTCGACACCGGGGAGCTGTTTTTT
TRBD1	14	TRBV6-5	TRBJ1-2	-	CASSGRQGRDGYTF	TGTGCCAGCAGTGGAAGACAGGGGAGAGATGGCTACACCTTC
-	16	TRBV5-4	TRBJ2-6	-	CASKYMTGSGANVLTF	TGTGCCAGCAAATACATGACAGGCTCTGGGGCCAACGTCCTGACTTTC
TRBD1	16	TRBV10-3	TRBJ1-3	-	CAISDPGQGATDTIYF	TGTGCCATCAGTGACCCGGGACAGGGGGCTACGGACACCATATATTTT
TRBD2	17	TRBV7-9	TRBJ2-1	-	CASSLLGLAGLYNEQFF	TGTGCCAGCAGCTTACTGGGACTAGCGGGATTGTACAATGAGCAGTTCTTC
-	15	TRBV25-1	TRBJ1-1	-	CASSEPGQQNTEAFF	TGTGCCAGCAGTGAACCCGGACAGCAGAACACTGAAGCTTTCTTT
-	14	TRBV5-1	TRBJ2-7	-	CASSESPGASEQYF	TGCGCCAGCAGCGAGAGCCCAGGGGCCTCCGAGCAGTACTTC
-	13	TRBV10-3	TRBJ1-1	-	CAISERGNTEAFF	TGTGCCATCAGTGAGAGAGGGAACACTGAAGCTTTCTTT
-	14	TRBV6-5	TRBJ1-1	-	CASSRTFLNTEAFF	TGTGCCAGCAGTCGGACTTTCCTAAACACTGAAGCTTTCTTT
TRBD2	20	TRBV4-1	TRBJ2-3	-	CASSKSGRGRFSVEADTQYF	TGCGCCAGCAGCAAAAGCGGGAGGGGCCGGTTCTCTGTTGAGGCAGATACGCAGTATTTT
-	13	TRBV11-1	TRBJ2-2	-	CASSHRFTGELFF	TGTGCCAGCAGTCACAGGTTCACCGGGGAGCTGTTTTTT